Below, 8 T cell receptor beta chains from the same sample are listed, as sequenced in a study of siplizumab effects on memory and regulatory T cells. TCRdb keeps only in-frame clones here, not all; method: immunoSEQ multiplex PCR. Here the sample spans some 110,000 clones, about 93% being singletons. Sequencing was carried out using CD4+ T cells sorted from blood. The receptors shown here come from a human donor in good health.

This clone was seen just once. The rearrangement uses TRBV9 and TRBJ2-5; 8 bases fit TRBD1. The V segment lost 4 bases and the J segment 5 bases; nucleotides outside the gene matches: 10. The CDR3 spans 15 residues. Germline V gives CDR1 SGDLS, CDR2 YYNGEE. The CDR3, as DNA: TGTGCCAGCAGCACCCGACAGGGGATTATGGAGACCCAGTACTTC. Protein product: CASSTRQGIMETQYF.

The V gene is TRBV5-5, the J gene TRBJ1-3; D unclear. V dropped 2 bases and J dropped 4 bases, with 10 bases sitting between them. The CDR3 extends over 14 amino acids. Per germline, CDR1 SGHKS and CDR2 YYEKEE (reference sequence). In DNA form, the CDR3 reads TGTGCCAGCAGCTTCGGTCCTGGGGGAAACACCATATATTTT. It yields the protein CASSFGPGGNTIYF.

This sequence joins TRBV7-2 and TRBJ1-3; D may be TRBD1 (6 bases). Germline assignment: CDR1 SGHTA and CDR2 FQGNSA. Trimming left V 0 bases short and J 2 bases short, with 8 bases between. The CDR3 length is 15 residues. The CDR3 sequence is CASSLARGTGNTIYF. Here the CDR3 DNA reads TGTGCCAGCAGCTTAGCCAGGGGAACTGGAAACACCATATATTTT.

The CDR3 region is CASSDRVGQPQHF. The CDR3 DNA is TGTGCCAGCAGCGACAGGGTTGGGCAGCCCCAGCATTTT. The rearrangement uses TRBV27 and TRBJ1-5; 7 bases map to TRBD1. Looked up from germline, CDR1 is MNHEY and CDR2 is SMNVEV (reference sequence). J was trimmed by 7 bases and V by 6 bases; bases with no gene match: 6. CDR3 length: 13 residues.

The chain is built from TRBV7-3 and TRBJ2-2; 16 nucleotides agree with TRBD2. Germline trimming cut 5 bases from V and 4 bases from J; bases unmatched to any gene: 7. The CDR3 loop spans 18 amino acids. CDR1 and CDR2 (germline): SGHTA, FQGTGA. CDR3 in DNA: TGTGCCAGCAGCCTGGGACTAGCGGGAGGGCCGAGCACCGGGGAGCTGTTTTTT. The encoded protein is CASSLGLAGGPSTGELFF.

The gene calls are TRBV19 and TRBJ2-6; 11 bases are a match to TRBD1. This CDR3 is built from 17 residues. After removal of 4 bases from V and 1 base from J, the junction contained 3 bases not matched to a gene. The germline CDR1 and CDR2 sequences are LNHDA and SQIVND (reference sequence). CDR3 DNA: TGTGCCAGTAGTACCCGGGACAGGGGGTCTGGGGCCAACGTCCTGACTTTC. It codes for CASSTRDRGSGANVLTF.

This clone was observed a single time. This chain links TRBV6-5 with TRBJ1-1; D is perhaps TRBD1 (5 bases). The CDR3 covers 15 residues. CDR1 MNHEY and CDR2 SVGAGI come from the germline V gene. V was trimmed by 5 bases and J by 3 bases, leaving 16 bases between them. The CDR3 bases are TGTGCCAGCAGTGTAGAGGGAGAGGGGTACACTGAAGCTTTCTTT. Translating gives CASSVEGEGYTEAFF.

The chain uses TRBV7-3 and TRBJ2-1; 10 bases match TRBD2. This CDR3 contains 16 residues. V dropped 0 bases and J dropped 6; count of bases not matched to a gene: 5. CDR1 SGHTA and CDR2 FQGTGA come from the germline V gene. As DNA, the CDR3 is TGTGCCAGCAGCTTAACCTCTAGCGGGAGATCCAATGAGCAGTTCTTC. It specifies CASSLTSSGRSNEQFF.